These 29 T cell receptor beta chains share one sample of origin, sequenced in a study of siplizumab effects on memory and regulatory T cells (dated by TCRdb to about 2019). The protocol used for the library was the immunoSEQ multiplex PCR assay. The immuneACCESS repertoire file appears here via TCRdb, limited to in-frame rearrangements. These files lack a portion of the clones; in checked studies, under half of the deficit traces to unresolved V genes, and the cause of the others is not known. The sample table shows over 85,000 clones, and roughly 93% are seen once. 6.5% of the sample belongs to the ten largest clones. Sequenced input: CD8+ T cells sorted from blood. These TCRs come from a human donor in good health.

This clone turned up a few times. J is TRBJ1-2 and V is TRBV2; D call uncertain. The CDR3 contains 13 residues. The germline V gene encodes CDR1 SNHLY and CDR2 FYNNEI. The V end lost 1 base, the J end lost 2 bases, and 5 bases lay between the germline ends. As DNA, the CDR3 is TGTGCCAGCAGTGAAGACGTGAACTATGGCTACACCTTC. Its protein product is CASSEDVNYGYTF.

The rearrangement joins TRBV7-9 to TRBJ2-7, with D perhaps TRBD2 (5 bases). Between the trimmed V and J ends, which lost 7 bases and 3 bases, there was a span of 22 bases. Germline values: CDR1 SEHNR, CDR2 FQNEAQ (reference sequence). The CDR3 runs 16 residues. The CDR3 DNA sequence: TGTGCCAGCACCAATACCGGCCCCCGGGGAGACTACGAGCAGTACTTC. This sequence encodes CASTNTGPRGDYEQYF.

V gene TRBV30 combines with J gene TRBJ2-3, with 7 bases matching TRBD2. Trimming at V came to 2 bases and at J to 0 bases, leaving 2 bases not matched to a gene. Germline loops: CDR1 GTSNPN, CDR2 SVGIG (reference sequence). The CDR3 totals 14 residues. CDR3 residues: CAWSLAASTDTQYF. The DNA for the CDR3 is TGTGCCTGGAGTCTAGCGGCTAGCACAGATACGCAGTATTTT.

The chain links TRBV2 to TRBJ1-5; TRBD1 is a possible D gene (6 bases). CDR1 and CDR2 from the germline V gene are SNHLY and FYNNEI. Trimming left V 7 bases short and J 0 bases short, with 10 bases between. The CDR3 runs 14 residues. The CDR3 loop reads CASNRGYSNQPQHF. The CDR3 region has the DNA TGTGCCAGCAATAGGGGGTATAGCAATCAGCCCCAGCATTTT.

This clone has only one observation. The V gene is TRBV2, the J gene TRBJ2-3, with D maybe TRBD2 (5 bases). Trimming pared 5 bases from V and 1 base from J, leaving 7 bases between. The CDR3 consists of 13 residues. Germline V lookup: CDR1 SNHLY, CDR2 FYNNEI. The CDR3 loop reads CASSPGGTDTQYF. The CDR3 DNA reads as TGTGCCAGCAGTCCCGGGGGCACAGATACGCAGTATTTT.

CDR3 coding DNA: TGCGCCAGCAGCCTCGGGACAGGGGGCACTGAAGCTTTCTTT. This codes for CASSLGTGGTEAFF. This chain uses TRBV4-3 with TRBJ1-1, with TRBD1 matching over 11 bases. The V segment lost 4 bases and the J segment 4 bases; nucleotides outside the gene matches: 2. Germline values: CDR1 LGHNA, CDR2 YSLEER. This CDR3 is built from 14 residues.

The V gene is TRBV7-3, the J gene TRBJ1-2; no clear D gene. The CDR3 is made up of 14 amino acids. V lost 1 base and J lost 4, with 10 bases in between. The germline gives CDR1 SGHTA, CDR2 FQGTGA. The CDR3, as DNA: TGTGCCAGCAGCTTAAATGCGGGAACCTATGGCTACACCTTC. The encoded protein is CASSLNAGTYGYTF.

V and J are TRBV7-9 and TRBJ2-1, with D perhaps matching TRBD1 (5 bases). This CDR3 has 16 amino acids. V was trimmed by 1 base and J by 1 base, leaving 11 bases between them. The germline V gene has CDR1 SEHNR and CDR2 FQNEAQ (reference sequence). CDR3 sequence reads: CASSLVLGASYNEQFF. In DNA, the CDR3 is TGTGCCAGCAGCTTAGTATTAGGGGCATCCTACAATGAGCAGTTCTTC.

This clone is a singleton in its sample. The rearrangement uses TRBV30 and TRBJ1-2, with D unclear. Trimming removed 2 bases from V and 8 bases from J, with 21 bases in between. CDR3 size: 15 residues. Germline V gene lookup returns CDR1 GTSNPN and CDR2 SVGIG (reference sequence). This CDR3 reads CAWSSVEGKFLGYTF. In nucleotides, the CDR3 is TGTGCCTGGAGTTCCGTCGAGGGAAAATTCCTCGGCTACACCTTC.

The chain is built from TRBV2 and TRBJ2-7; perhaps TRBD2 as D (5 bases). Between the trimmed V and J ends, which lost 2 bases and 1 base, there was a span of 15 bases. From germline, CDR1 is SNHLY and CDR2 FYNNEI. CDR3 length equals 16 residues. CDR3 DNA: TGTGCCAGCAGTGAACGGGGAAGGCAGGAGTCCTACGAGCAGTACTTC. This sequence encodes CASSERGRQESYEQYF.

The chain combines TRBV5-5 with TRBJ2-7; 9 nucleotides align to TRBD1. Per germline, CDR1 SGHKS and CDR2 YYEKEE (reference sequence). The CDR3 loop spans 15 amino acids. Trimming removed 6 bases from V and 1 base from J; junction bases left unmatched: 8. CDR3 sequence: CASTGPGTGSYEQYF. CDR3 nucleotides: TGTGCCAGCACCGGGCCCGGGACAGGGTCCTACGAGCAGTACTTC.

This clone is labeled medium-sized (0.01 to 0.1%). The gene calls are TRBV19 and TRBJ2-1, with D unclear. Germline V gene sequence: CDR1 LNHDA, CDR2 SQIVND (reference sequence). CDR3 size: 14 residues. The V and J ends lost 3 bases and 3 bases respectively, with 9 bases between them. The CDR3: CASSIRASYNEQFF. CDR3 coding DNA: TGTGCCAGTAGTATCCGGGCTAGCTACAATGAGCAGTTCTTC.

The chain has TRBV7-9 and TRBJ2-4; D may be TRBD1 (5 bases). Germline-derived CDR1 and CDR2 are SEHNR and FQNEAQ (reference sequence). V was trimmed by 0 bases and J by 5 bases, leaving 5 bases between them. The CDR3 runs 13 residues. DNA for the CDR3: TGTGCCAGCAGCTTAGCAGGGGAAAACATTCAGTACTTC. Translating it yields CASSLAGENIQYF.

The chain employs TRBV14 and TRBJ1-4, with a weak D call TRBD1 (6 bases). The CDR3 loop spans 15 amino acids. Germline CDR1 SGHDN, CDR2 FVKESK. Trimming shortened V by 0 bases and J by 8 bases, and 13 bases separated the two germline ends. DNA for the CDR3: TGTGCCAGCAGCCAAGATCGGGGGGCGTGGGAAAAACTGTTTTTT. This translates into CASSQDRGAWEKLFF.

This chain uses TRBV6-5 with TRBJ2-1; no definite D call. The V and J ends lost 0 bases and 7 bases respectively, with 4 bases between them. CDR3 length: 12 amino acids. Germline V CDR1 and CDR2: MNHEY, SVGAGI. In nucleotides, the CDR3 is TGTGCCAGCAGTTACTCGAGTAATGAGCAGTTCTTC. Protein: CASSYSSNEQFF.

The chain joins TRBV7-9 to TRBJ2-7, with TRBD1 as a possible D gene (5 bases). The CDR3 is made up of 13 amino acids. The V gene's germline CDR1 is SEHNR and CDR2 FQNEAQ (reference sequence). V lost 4 bases, J lost 2 bases, and 9 bases lay in between. In DNA form, the CDR3 reads TGTGCCAGCAGCTCCACAGGAACCTACGAGCAGTACTTC. It codes for CASSSTGTYEQYF.

The sample holds a few counts of this clone. This rearrangement joins TRBV11-3 to TRBJ1-4; D unclear. The CDR3 has 16 residues. V was pared by 1 base and J by 6 bases, with 15 bases between. Germline-derived CDR1 and CDR2 are SGHNT and YENEEA. For the CDR3, the DNA is TGTGCCAGCAGCTTAGTCCGCGACGAGGGAGATGAAAAACTGTTTTTT. This gives the protein CASSLVRDEGDEKLFF.

The chain links TRBV6-1 to TRBJ2-2, with D possibly matching TRBD1 (6 bases). From germline, CDR1 is MNHNS and CDR2 SASEGT. Trimming pared 2 bases from V and 8 bases from J, leaving 15 bases between. The CDR3 runs 15 residues. DNA for the CDR3: TGTGCCAGCAGTGAATTCACAGGGACCATAGGGGAGCTGTTTTTT. Protein product: CASSEFTGTIGELFF.

This clone has just a few counts. The gene calls are TRBV9 and TRBJ2-1, with D unresolved. Per germline, CDR1 SGDLS and CDR2 YYNGEE. V lost 2 bases and J lost 4, with 7 bases in between. This CDR3 is 13 amino acids long. The CDR3 loop is CASSVGQYNEQFF. The CDR3 bases are TGTGCCAGCAGCGTTGGGCAGTACAATGAGCAGTTCTTC.

V and J are TRBV4-1 and TRBJ2-3, with TRBD2 identical over 10 bases. V dropped 4 bases and J dropped 2; count of bases not matched to a gene: 6. Germline V gene lookup returns CDR1 MGHRA and CDR2 YSYEKL. The CDR3 has 16 amino acids. This CDR3 reads CASSPPGLANTDTQYF. The CDR3 DNA is TGCGCCAGCAGCCCGCCGGGACTAGCGAACACAGATACGCAGTATTTT.

V is TRBV10-2 and J is TRBJ1-3; a possible D gene is TRBD1 (5 bases). V gave up 4 bases and J gave up 3 bases, with 13 bases separating them. The CDR3 runs to 15 residues. The germline CDR1 and CDR2 sequences are WSHSY and SAAADI. The CDR3: CASSGGPGIGNTIYF. The CDR3 bases are TGCGCCAGCAGTGGGGGACCGGGAATTGGAAACACCATATATTTT.

This clone was counted between two and nine times. J is TRBJ1-1 and V is TRBV7-9; TRBD1 matches at 9 bases. The trim removed 4 bases at V and 6 bases at J, leaving 3 bases unmatched. The CDR3 runs 13 residues. In germline, CDR1 is SEHNR, CDR2 FQNEAQ (reference sequence). This chain's CDR3 is CASSSDRGAEAFF. DNA of the CDR3: TGTGCCAGCAGCTCGGACAGGGGCGCTGAAGCTTTCTTT.

V usage is TRBV2 and J usage is TRBJ1-6; a weak D match, TRBD1 (5 bases). V was cut by 3 bases and J by 6 bases, with 15 bases left in between. CDR1 and CDR2 from the germline V gene are SNHLY and FYNNEI. The CDR3 has 16 residues. CDR3 residues: CASSEVGPFGNSPLHF. CDR3 bases: TGTGCCAGCAGTGAGGTGGGACCCTTTGGTAATTCACCCCTCCACTTT.

CDR3 DNA: TGTGCCAGCAGCGTAGTTGACACCACAGATACGCAGTATTTT. This sequence encodes CASSVVDTTDTQYF. This chain connects TRBV9 to TRBJ2-3; no clear D gene. V lost 0 bases, J lost 2 bases, and 7 bases lay in between. Germline values: CDR1 SGDLS, CDR2 YYNGEE. The CDR3 sequence is 14 residues long.

The chain combines TRBV6-1 with TRBJ2-6; D unresolved. This CDR3 region has 14 residues. Trimming cost V 3 bases and J 2 bases, with 5 bases left between them. CDR1 is MNHNS, CDR2 SASEGT, per germline. As DNA, the CDR3 is TGTGCCAGCAGTGAGGCAGCTGGGGCCAACGTCCTGACTTTC. It codes for CASSEAAGANVLTF.

The chain carries TRBV10-1 and TRBJ1-1; D possibly corresponds to TRBD1 (5 bases). Trimming took 7 bases from V and 2 from J, leaving 17 bases between them. The germline gives CDR1 WNHNN, CDR2 SYGVQD (reference sequence). CDR3 length: 15 amino acids. The chain's CDR3 is CASIGVPVSNTEAFF. The DNA of the CDR3 is TGCGCCAGCATAGGGGTCCCGGTTTCAAACACTGAAGCTTTCTTT.

CDR3 sequence: CASSDVGNEQYF. In DNA form, the CDR3 reads TGTGCCAGCAGCGACGTGGGGAACGAGCAGTACTTC. V gene TRBV7-2 combines with J gene TRBJ2-7; D not resolved. Trimming took off 5 bases at V and 5 bases at J, with 10 bases between the two ends. Germline lookup yields CDR1 SGHTA and CDR2 FQGNSA. The CDR3 contains 12 residues.

This clone was counted a single time. This chain uses TRBV11-2 with TRBJ2-5; maybe TRBD1 (6 bases). The length of the CDR3 is 14 residues. The V gene's germline CDR1 is SGHAT and CDR2 FQNNGV. Trimming stripped 5 bases from V and 4 bases from J, with 14 bases between. The CDR3 sequence is CASSHSTGLETQYF. CDR3 DNA sequence: TGTGCCAGCAGCCACAGTACAGGGCTAGAGACCCAGTACTTC. The full variable domain, rest sourced from reference TRBV11-2 and TRBJ2-5, is EAGVAQSPRYKIIEKRQSVAFWCNPISGHATLYWYQQILGQGPKLLIQFQNNGVVDDSQLPKDRFSAERLKGVDSTLKIQPAKLEDSAVYLCASSHSTGLETQYFGPGTRLLVL.

The count of this clone is one. This chain connects TRBV21-1 to TRBJ2-1; the D call TRBD1 from the table was never checked on the DNA. TRBV21-1 counts as a pseudogene. The CDR3 totals 14 residues. CDR3: CASRPGQGYNEQFF. The CDR3 region has the DNA TGTGCCAGCAGACCGGGACAGGGTTACAATGAGCAGTTCTTC.